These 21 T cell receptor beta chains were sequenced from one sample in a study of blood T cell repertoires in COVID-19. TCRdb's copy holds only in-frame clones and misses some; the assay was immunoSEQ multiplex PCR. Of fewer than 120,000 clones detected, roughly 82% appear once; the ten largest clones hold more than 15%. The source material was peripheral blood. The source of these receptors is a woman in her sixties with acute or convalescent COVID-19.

This CDR3 reads CASSPKSANTDTQYF. For the CDR3, the DNA is TGTGCCAGCTCACCAAAGTCCGCTAACACAGATACGCAGTATTTT. The chain is built from TRBV18 and TRBJ2-3; no clear D gene. CDR3 length: 15 residues. Germline CDR1 KGHSH, CDR2 LQKENI. V was cut by 2 bases and J by 2 bases, with 11 bases left in between. The variable domain in full, with the rest retrieved from reference TRBV18 and TRBJ2-3, is NAGVMQNPRHLVRRRGQEARLRCSPMKGHSHVYWYRQLPEEGLKFMVYLQKENIIDESGMPKERFSAEFPKEGPSILRIQQVVRGDSAAYFCASSPKSANTDTQYFGPGTRLTVL.

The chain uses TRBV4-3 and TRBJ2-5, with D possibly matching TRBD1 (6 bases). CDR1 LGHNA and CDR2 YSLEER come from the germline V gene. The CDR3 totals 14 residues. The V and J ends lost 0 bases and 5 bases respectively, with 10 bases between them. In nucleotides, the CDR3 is TGCGCCAGCAGCCAAGACCCTAGGGGGGAGACCCAGTACTTC. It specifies CASSQDPRGETQYF.

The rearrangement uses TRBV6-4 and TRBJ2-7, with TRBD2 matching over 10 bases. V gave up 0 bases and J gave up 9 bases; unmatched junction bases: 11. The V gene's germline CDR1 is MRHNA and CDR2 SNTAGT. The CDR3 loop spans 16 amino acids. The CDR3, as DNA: TGTGCCAGCAGTGACTCCCCCCTGACTAGCGGGTCACGGCAGTACTTC. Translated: CASSDSPLTSGSRQYF.

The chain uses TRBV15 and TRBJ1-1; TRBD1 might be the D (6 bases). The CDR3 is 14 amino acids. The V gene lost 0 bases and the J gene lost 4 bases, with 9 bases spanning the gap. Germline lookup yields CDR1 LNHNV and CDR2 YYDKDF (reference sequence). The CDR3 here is CATSREQTGTEAFF. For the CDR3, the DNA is TGTGCCACCAGCAGAGAACAGACAGGCACTGAAGCTTTCTTT. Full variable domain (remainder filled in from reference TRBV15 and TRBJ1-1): DAMVIQNPRYQVTQFGKPVTLSCSQTLNHNVMYWYQQKSSQAPKLLFHYYDKDFNNEADTPDNFQSRRPNTSFCFLDIRSPGLGDTAMYLCATSREQTGTEAFFGQGTRLTVV.

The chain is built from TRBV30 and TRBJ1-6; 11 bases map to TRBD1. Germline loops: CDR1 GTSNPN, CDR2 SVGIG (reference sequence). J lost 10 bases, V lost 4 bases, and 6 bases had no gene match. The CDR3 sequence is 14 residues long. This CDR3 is CAWKAGQGGSPLHF. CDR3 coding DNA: TGTGCCTGGAAGGCGGGACAGGGGGGATCACCCCTCCACTTT.

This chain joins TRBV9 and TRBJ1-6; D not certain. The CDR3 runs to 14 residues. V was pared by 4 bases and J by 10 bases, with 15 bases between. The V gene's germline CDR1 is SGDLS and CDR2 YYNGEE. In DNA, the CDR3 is TGTGCCAGCAGCCACGGGAGGCCCGGATCACCCCTCCACTTT. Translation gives CASSHGRPGSPLHF.

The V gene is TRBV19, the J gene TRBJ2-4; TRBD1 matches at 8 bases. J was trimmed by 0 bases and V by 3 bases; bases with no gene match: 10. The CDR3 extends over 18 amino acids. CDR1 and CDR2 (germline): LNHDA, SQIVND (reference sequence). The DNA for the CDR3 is TGTGCCAGTAGTATTGAGGGGACAGGCTATTCAGCCAAAAACATTCAGTACTTC. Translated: CASSIEGTGYSAKNIQYF. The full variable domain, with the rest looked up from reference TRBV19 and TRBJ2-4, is DGGITQSPKYLFRKEGQNVTLSCEQNLNHDAMYWYRQDPGQGLRLIYYSQIVNDFQKGDIAEGYSVSREKKESFPLTVTSAQKNPTAFYLCASSIEGTGYSAKNIQYFGAGTRLSVL.

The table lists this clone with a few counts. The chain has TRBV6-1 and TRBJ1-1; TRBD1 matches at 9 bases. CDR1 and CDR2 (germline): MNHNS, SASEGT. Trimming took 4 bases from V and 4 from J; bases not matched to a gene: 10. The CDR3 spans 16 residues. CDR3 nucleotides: TGTGCCAGCAGTGGAACAGGGGGCGTAGGTCCCACTGAAGCTTTCTTT. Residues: CASSGTGGVGPTEAFF.

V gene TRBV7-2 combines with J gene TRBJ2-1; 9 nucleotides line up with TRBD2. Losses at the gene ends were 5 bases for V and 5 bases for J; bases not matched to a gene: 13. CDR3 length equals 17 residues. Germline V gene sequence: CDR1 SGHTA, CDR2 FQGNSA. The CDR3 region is CASSVPSSGGHHNEQFF. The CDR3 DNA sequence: TGTGCCAGCAGCGTACCGTCGAGCGGGGGGCACCACAATGAGCAGTTCTTC. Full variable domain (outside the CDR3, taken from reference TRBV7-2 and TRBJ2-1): GAGVSQSPSNKVTEKGKDVELRCDPISGHTALYWYRQSLGQGLEFLIYFQGNSAPDKSGLPSDRFSAERTGGSVSTLTIQRTQQEDSAVYLCASSVPSSGGHHNEQFFGPGTRLTVL.

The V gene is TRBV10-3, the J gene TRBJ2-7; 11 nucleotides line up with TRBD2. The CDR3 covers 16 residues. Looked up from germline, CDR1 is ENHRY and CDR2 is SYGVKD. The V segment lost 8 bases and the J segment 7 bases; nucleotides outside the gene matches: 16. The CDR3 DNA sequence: TGTGCCATCGGGGCTAGCGGGGGGCTGCCCGGAGGAGAGCAGTACTTC. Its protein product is CAIGASGGLPGGEQYF.

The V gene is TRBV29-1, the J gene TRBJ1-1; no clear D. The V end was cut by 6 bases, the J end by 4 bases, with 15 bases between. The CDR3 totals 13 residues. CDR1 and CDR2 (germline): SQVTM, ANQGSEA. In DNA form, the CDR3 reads TGCAGCGTAGCTTCCGGAGCGGGCACTGAAGCTTTCTTT. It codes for CSVASGAGTEAFF.

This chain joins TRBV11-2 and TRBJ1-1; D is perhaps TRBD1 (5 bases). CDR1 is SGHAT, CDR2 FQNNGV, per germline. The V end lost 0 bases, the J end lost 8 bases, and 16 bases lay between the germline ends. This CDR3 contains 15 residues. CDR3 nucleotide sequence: TGTGCCAGCAGCTTAGATCATCGCCCAAACAGGGAAGCTTTCTTT. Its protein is CASSLDHRPNREAFF.

The CDR3 nucleotides read TGTGCCAGCTCATCAGACAGGCCCACTGAAGCTTTCTTT. Encoded protein: CASSSDRPTEAFF. The chain carries TRBV18 and TRBJ1-1, with a tentative D call TRBD1 (6 bases). Germline V gene sequence: CDR1 KGHSH, CDR2 LQKENI. The CDR3 loop spans 13 amino acids. The V and J ends lost 5 bases and 4 bases respectively, with 11 bases between them.

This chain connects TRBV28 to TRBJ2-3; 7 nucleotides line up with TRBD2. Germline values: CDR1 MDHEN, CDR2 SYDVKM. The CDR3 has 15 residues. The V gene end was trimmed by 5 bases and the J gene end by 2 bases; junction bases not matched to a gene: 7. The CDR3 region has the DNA TGTGCCAGCAGTCGCCGGGAGGATACCACAGATACGCAGTATTTT. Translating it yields CASSRREDTTDTQYF.

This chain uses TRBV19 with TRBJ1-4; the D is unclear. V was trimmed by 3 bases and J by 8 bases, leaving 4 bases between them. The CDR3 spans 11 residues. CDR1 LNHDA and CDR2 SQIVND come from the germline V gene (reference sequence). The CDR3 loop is CASSILEKLFF. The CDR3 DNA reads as TGTGCCAGTAGTATCTTGGAAAAACTGTTTTTT. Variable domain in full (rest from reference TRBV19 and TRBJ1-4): DGGITQSPKYLFRKEGQNVTLSCEQNLNHDAMYWYRQDPGQGLRLIYYSQIVNDFQKGDIAEGYSVSREKKESFPLTVTSAQKNPTAFYLCASSILEKLFFGSGTQLSVL.

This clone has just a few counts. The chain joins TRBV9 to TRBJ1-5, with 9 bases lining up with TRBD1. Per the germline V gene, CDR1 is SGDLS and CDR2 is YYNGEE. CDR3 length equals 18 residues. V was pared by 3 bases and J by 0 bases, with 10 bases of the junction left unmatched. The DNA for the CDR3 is TGTGCCAGCAGCGCGTTGACAGGGGGGCCCAATAGCAATCAGCCCCAGCATTTT. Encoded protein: CASSALTGGPNSNQPQHF.

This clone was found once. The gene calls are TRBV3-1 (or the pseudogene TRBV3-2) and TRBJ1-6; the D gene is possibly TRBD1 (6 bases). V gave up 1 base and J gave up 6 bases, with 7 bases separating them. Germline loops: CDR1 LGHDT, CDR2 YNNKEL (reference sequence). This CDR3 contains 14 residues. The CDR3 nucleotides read TGTGCCAGCAGCCAAGGGGGGCTTAATTCACCCCTCCACTTT. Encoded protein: CASSQGGLNSPLHF.

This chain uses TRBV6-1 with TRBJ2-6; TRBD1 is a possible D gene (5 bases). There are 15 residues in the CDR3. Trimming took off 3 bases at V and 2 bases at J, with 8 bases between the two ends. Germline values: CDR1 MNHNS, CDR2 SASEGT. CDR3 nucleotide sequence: TGTGCCAGCAGTGACGAAGGGGCTGGGGCCAACGTCCTGACTTTC. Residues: CASSDEGAGANVLTF.

In nucleotides, the CDR3 is TGTGCCAGCAGCCAATCCCAGGGGGCATATGGCTACACCTTC. It encodes CASSQSQGAYGYTF. V usage is TRBV16 and J usage is TRBJ1-2; 8 bases match TRBD1. Germline loops: CDR1 KGHSY, CDR2 FQNENV. Trimming at V came to 0 bases and at J to 5 bases, leaving 2 bases not matched to a gene. The length of the CDR3 is 14 residues.

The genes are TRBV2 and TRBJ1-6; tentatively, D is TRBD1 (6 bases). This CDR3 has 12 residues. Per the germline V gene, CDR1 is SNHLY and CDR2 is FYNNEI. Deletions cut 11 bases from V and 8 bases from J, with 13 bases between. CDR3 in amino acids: CALGGLDSPLHF. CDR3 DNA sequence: TGTGCCCTCGGGGGGCTGGATTCACCCCTCCACTTT.

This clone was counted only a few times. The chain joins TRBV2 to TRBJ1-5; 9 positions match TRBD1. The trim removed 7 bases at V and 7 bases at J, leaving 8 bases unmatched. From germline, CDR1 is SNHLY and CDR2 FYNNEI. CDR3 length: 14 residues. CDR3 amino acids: CASMLGQGVQPQHF. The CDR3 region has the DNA TGTGCCAGCATGTTGGGACAGGGAGTACAGCCCCAGCATTTT.